These 22 T cell receptor beta chains were all obtained from the same sample, sequenced in a study of blood T cell repertoires in COVID-19 (dated by TCRdb to the early 2020s). Libraries were built with the immunoSEQ multiplex PCR assay. The clones in this table, taken by TCRdb from immuneACCESS, are in-frame only. Not every clone is retained; where verified, under half of the shortfall comes from an unresolved V gene, and the cause of the rest is unknown. Across this sample there are around 100,000 clones, with about 90% seen only once. The ten most abundant clones make up roughly 6.3% of the sample. The source material was peripheral blood. Receptors were obtained from a man aged 18-30 years with COVID-19, enrolled during active disease.

V and J are TRBV27 and TRBJ2-1, with a tentative D call TRBD1 (6 bases). Trimming stripped 0 bases from V and 4 bases from J, with 13 bases between. Germline V gene data show CDR1 as MNHEY and CDR2 as SMNVEV (reference sequence). The CDR3 runs 16 residues. CDR3 amino acids: CASSLSIGQGYNEQFF. DNA for the CDR3: TGTGCCAGCAGTTTATCGATTGGGCAGGGGTACAATGAGCAGTTCTTC.

The chain joins TRBV7-9 to TRBJ2-7; D might be TRBD1 (6 bases). Germline CDR1 is SEHNR and CDR2 is FQNEAQ (reference sequence). The V end was cut by 7 bases, the J end by 3 bases, with 13 bases between. This CDR3 spans 13 amino acids. CDR3 region: CASTWPGHYEQYF. The CDR3 DNA reads TGTGCCAGCACCTGGCCGGGACACTACGAGCAGTACTTC. Based on the CDR3 plus reference TRBV7-9 and TRBJ2-7, the full variable domain is DTGVSQNPRHKITKRGQNVTFRCDPISEHNRLYWYRQTLGQGPEFLTYFQNEAQLEKSRLLSDRFSAERPKGSFSTLEIQRTEQGDSAMYLCASTWPGHYEQYFGPGTRLTVT.

The rearrangement joins TRBV28 to TRBJ2-1, with D tentatively TRBD2 (5 bases). The germline CDR1 and CDR2 sequences are MDHEN and SYDVKM. The CDR3 consists of 15 residues. Trimming removed 2 bases at V and 10 bases at J, with 18 bases between. The CDR3 nucleotides read TGTGCCAGCAGTTTACCCCGTGAGCCTCCGGGGGAGCAGTTCTTC. This codes for CASSLPREPPGEQFF.

This clone was picked up one time. The genes are TRBV6-5 and TRBJ1-2, with D possibly matching TRBD1 (6 bases). CDR1 is MNHEY and CDR2 is SVGAGI in the germline V gene. CDR3 length: 13 amino acids. With 6 bases removed from V and 7 bases from J, the gap between germline ends came to 15 bases. The CDR3 spells CASSQDRIVGYTF. The CDR3 region has the DNA TGTGCCAGCAGCCAGGACAGAATTGTTGGCTACACCTTC.

This clone was observed a handful of times. This chain joins TRBV5-1 and TRBJ2-7, with D possibly TRBD1 on 6 matching bases. Trimming removed 0 bases at V and 3 bases at J, with 13 bases between. The CDR3 runs to 15 residues. Germline V gene data show CDR1 as SGHRS and CDR2 as YFSETQ. The chain's CDR3 is CASSLASGEFYEQYF. The CDR3 DNA sequence: TGCGCCAGCAGCTTGGCGTCAGGGGAATTCTACGAGCAGTACTTC.

This rearrangement joins TRBV7-2 to TRBJ2-1, with D possibly being TRBD2 (6 bases). This CDR3 region has 14 residues. V lost 2 bases to trimming and J lost 8 bases, with 13 bases between them. CDR1 and CDR2 from the germline V gene are SGHTA and FQGNSA. The CDR3 region has the DNA TGTGCCAGCAGCTTATCGATAACTAGCCATGAGCAGTTCTTC. This gives the protein CASSLSITSHEQFF.

CDR3: CASSNFGAGEKEETQYF. CDR3 bases: TGTGCCAGCAGCAACTTTGGGGCAGGGGAGAAAGAAGAGACCCAGTACTTC. This chain links TRBV21-1 with TRBJ2-5; the table's D gene call, TRBD1, was not cross checked with the DNA. TRBV21-1 is assigned pseudogene status. The CDR3 is 17 residues long.

This clone was observed once. This chain links TRBV29-1 with TRBJ2-7; 8 bases align to TRBD2. The germline gives CDR1 SQVTM, CDR2 ANQGSEA. This CDR3 spans 15 amino acids. V was clipped by 4 bases and J by 1 base; unmatched bases: 9. The CDR3: CSVGNRLAPSYEQYF. The DNA for the CDR3 is TGCAGCGTTGGAAACAGACTAGCGCCGTCCTACGAGCAGTACTTC.

The chain recombines TRBV4-2 with TRBJ2-2; weak D call: TRBD2 (6 bases). Germline values: CDR1 LGHNA, CDR2 YNFKEQ. The germline V and J ends were trimmed by 4 bases and 5 bases, with 11 bases remaining between them. The CDR3 is made up of 14 amino acids. The CDR3 is CASSPMGRTGELFF. The CDR3 nucleotides read TGTGCCAGCAGCCCCATGGGGAGGACCGGGGAGCTGTTTTTT.

The CDR3 here is CASSIGTENQPQHF. CDR3 in DNA: TGTGCCAGCAGTATTGGGACAGAAAATCAGCCCCAGCATTTT. The chain employs TRBV27 and TRBJ1-5, with 7 positions matching TRBD1. The germline V gene encodes CDR1 MNHEY and CDR2 SMNVEV (reference sequence). The CDR3 is 14 residues long. Trimming took 5 bases from V and 4 from J; bases not matched to a gene: 5.

This rearrangement joins TRBV2 to TRBJ2-7, with D possibly being TRBD2 (6 bases). Germline loops: CDR1 SNHLY, CDR2 FYNNEI. With 3 bases removed from V and 2 bases from J, the gap between germline ends came to 14 bases. The CDR3 length is 15 residues. CDR3 sequence reads: CASSDVAGRTYEQYF. CDR3 coding DNA: TGTGCCAGCAGTGACGTGGCGGGGCGGACCTACGAGCAGTACTTC.

This chain connects TRBV18 to TRBJ2-7; maybe TRBD1 (6 bases). The V gene lost 9 bases and the J gene lost 2 bases, with 17 bases spanning the gap. The CDR3 has 14 residues. From germline, CDR1 is KGHSH and CDR2 LQKENI. DNA for the CDR3: TGTGCCAGTCACCGGGACATACCTACCTACGAGCAGTACTTC. Amino acids: CASHRDIPTYEQYF.

Details on this clone: Compared with germline, one end of the junction differs, possibly owing to a read error. The V gene is TRBV7-7, the J gene TRBJ1-3; 7 bases align to TRBD1. This CDR3 comprises 21 residues. The germline gives CDR1 SSHAT, CDR2 FNYEAQ (reference sequence). CDR3 sequence: CASTTAAARGRAPRNRNTIYF. The CDR3 nucleotides are TGTGCTAGCACCACAGCTGCCGCTAGGGGGCGCGCACCGAGGAATCGAAACACCATATATTTT.

The gene calls are TRBV24-1 and TRBJ2-7; D might be TRBD2 (5 bases). The CDR3 loop spans 13 amino acids. The germline V gene has CDR1 KGHDR and CDR2 SFDVKD. With 3 bases removed from V and 3 bases from J, the gap between germline ends came to 8 bases. Written as DNA, the CDR3 is TGTGCCACCAGTGATATAACTAGCTACGAGCAGTACTTC. It translates to CATSDITSYEQYF.

V and J are TRBV11-2 and TRBJ2-1; TRBD1 matches 7 bases. J lost 8 bases, V lost 5 bases, and 15 bases had no gene match. Germline CDR1 SGHAT, CDR2 FQNNGV. The CDR3 extends over 16 amino acids. This chain's CDR3 is CASSPLPGQSFYEQFF. The DNA for the CDR3 is TGTGCCAGCAGCCCCCTCCCGGGACAGTCTTTTTATGAGCAGTTCTTC.

The chain employs TRBV6-2 or TRBV6-3 and TRBJ1-5, with a possible D match to TRBD1 (6 bases). There are 15 residues in the CDR3. Germline V CDR1 and CDR2: MNHEY, SVGEGT. V was pared by 7 bases and J by 1 base, with 14 bases between. CDR3 loop: CASTPGGPSNQPQHF. For the CDR3, the DNA is TGTGCCAGCACCCCGGGGGGGCCGAGCAATCAGCCCCAGCATTTT.

The chain recombines TRBV3-1 (or the pseudogene TRBV3-2) with TRBJ2-7; D might be TRBD2 (5 bases). Germline-derived CDR1 and CDR2 are LGHDT and YNNKEL (reference sequence). The V and J ends lost 0 bases and 4 bases respectively, with 16 bases between them. This CDR3 comprises 16 residues. In DNA, the CDR3 is TGTGCCAGCAGCCAAGATGTGCAAGGAGGCTGGTACGAGCAGTACTTC. It codes for CASSQDVQGGWYEQYF.

The V gene is TRBV29-1, the J gene TRBJ2-3; 7 bases line up with TRBD2. Per the germline V gene, CDR1 is SQVTM and CDR2 is ANQGSEA. The CDR3 runs 13 residues. The ends lost 4 bases at V and 2 bases at J; junction bases unmatched: 3. CDR3: CSVVAGATDTQYF. The CDR3 bases are TGCAGCGTTGTAGCGGGTGCCACAGATACGCAGTATTTT.

The gene calls are TRBV10-3 and TRBJ2-7; maybe TRBD2 (5 bases). V lost 7 bases and J lost 2, with 12 bases in between. The CDR3 length is 13 residues. CDR1 and CDR2 (germline): ENHRY, SYGVKD. This CDR3 is CAITGTGTYEQYF. CDR3 sequence (DNA): TGTGCCATCACCGGTACGGGAACCTACGAGCAGTACTTC.

This chain uses TRBV4-2 with TRBJ2-1; a weak D match, TRBD2 (6 bases). V gave up 1 base and J gave up 7 bases, with 14 bases separating them. The CDR3 extends over 15 amino acids. Per germline, CDR1 LGHNA and CDR2 YNFKEQ. CDR3 in DNA: TGTGCCAGCAGCCAAGGGGGACGGGAGCAGAATGAGCAGTTCTTC. It yields the protein CASSQGGREQNEQFF.

This clone showed up just once. The chain couples TRBV29-1 to TRBJ2-5, with 9 nucleotides matching TRBD1. This CDR3 spans 14 amino acids. The V gene's germline CDR1 is SQVTM and CDR2 ANQGSEA. With V trimmed by 6 bases and J by 5 bases, 10 bases remained unmatched. The DNA for the CDR3 is TGCAGCGTCCACGGGGGACAGGGTTTTGAGACCCAGTACTTC. Residues: CSVHGGQGFETQYF. The full variable domain, its missing parts supplied by reference TRBV29-1 and TRBJ2-5, is SAVISQKPSRDICQRGTSLTIQCQVDSQVTMMFWYRQQPGQSLTLIATANQGSEATYESGFVIDKFPISRPNLTFSTLTVSNMSPEDSSIYLCSVHGGQGFETQYFGPGTRLLVL.

This sequence joins TRBV6-5 and TRBJ1-2, with 11 bases identical to TRBD1. Germline-derived CDR1 and CDR2 are MNHEY and SVGAGI. The CDR3 contains 15 residues. V lost 10 bases to trimming and J lost 5 bases; unmatched junction nucleotides: 12. The CDR3 region has the DNA TGTGCCACTTTATTTCAATGGGACAGGGGGTATGGCTACACCTTC. Amino acids: CATLFQWDRGYGYTF.